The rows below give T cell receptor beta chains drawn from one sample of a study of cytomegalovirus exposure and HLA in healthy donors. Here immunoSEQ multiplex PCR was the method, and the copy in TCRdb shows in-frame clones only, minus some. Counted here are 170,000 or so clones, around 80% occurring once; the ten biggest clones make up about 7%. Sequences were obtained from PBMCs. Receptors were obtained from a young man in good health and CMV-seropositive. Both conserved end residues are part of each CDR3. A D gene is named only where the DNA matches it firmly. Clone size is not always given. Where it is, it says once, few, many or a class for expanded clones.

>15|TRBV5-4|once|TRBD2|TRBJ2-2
TGTGCCAGCAGCGCTGGGACTACCCACACCGGGGAGCTGTTTTTT
CASSAGTTHTGELFF
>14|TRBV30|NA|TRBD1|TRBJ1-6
TGTGCCTTAACGGGACAGGGATATAATTCACCCCTCCACTTT
CALTGQGYNSPLHF
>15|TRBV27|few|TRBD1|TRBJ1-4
TGTGCCAGCAGTTTGAGGAGGGGGCAGGGTGAAAAACTGTTTTTT
CASSLRRGQGEKLFF
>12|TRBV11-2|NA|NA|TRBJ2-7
TGTGCCAGCAGCGGAACAGCCTACGAGCAGTACTTC
CASSGTAYEQYF
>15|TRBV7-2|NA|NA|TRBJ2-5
TGTGCCAGCAGCTTGTTATCTAGCGTTGGAGAGACCCAGTACTTC
CASSLLSSVGETQYF
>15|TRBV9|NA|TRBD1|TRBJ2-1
TGTGCCAGCAGCTTCCGACAGGGGGTTGCGAATGAGCAGTTCTTC
CASSFRQGVANEQFF
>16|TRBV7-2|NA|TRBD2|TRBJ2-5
TGTGCCAGCAGCCAAGAACTAGCGGGAGGCCAAGAGACCCAGTACTTC
CASSQELAGGQETQYF
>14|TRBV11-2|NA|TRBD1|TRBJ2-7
TGTGCCAGCAGCTGGACGACAGGGACCTACGAGCAGTACTTC
CASSWTTGTYEQYF
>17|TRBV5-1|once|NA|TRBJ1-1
TGCGCCAGCAGCTTGTGGGGGAGGTCCGACGCAACACCTGAAGCTTTCTTT
CASSLWGRSDATPEAFF
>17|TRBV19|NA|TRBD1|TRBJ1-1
TGTGCCAGTAGTATCGACAGGGGGCGGATCTCGAACACTGAAGCTTTCTTT
CASSIDRGRISNTEAFF
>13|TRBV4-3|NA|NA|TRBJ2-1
TGCGCCAGCAGCCAAGAAAGGGAGCGTGAGCAGTTCTTC
CASSQEREREQFF
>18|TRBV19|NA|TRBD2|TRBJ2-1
TGTGCCAGTAGTATAGATCAAACGGGGGGTGGCGCCTACAATGAGCAGTTCTTC
CASSIDQTGGGAYNEQFF
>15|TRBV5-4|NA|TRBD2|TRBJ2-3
TGTGCCAGCAGCTTGGACGGGGGGAGCTCAGATACGCAGTATTTT
CASSLDGGSSDTQYF
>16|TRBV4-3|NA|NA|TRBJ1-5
TGCGCCAGCAGCCAAGATTTCCAAGCAGGGGCTCAGCCCCAGCATTTT
CASSQDFQAGAQPQHF
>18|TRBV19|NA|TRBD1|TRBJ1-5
TGTGCCAGTAGTCGTGCCGGGACAGGGGCCGTACGGGATCAGCCCCAGCATTTT
CASSRAGTGAVRDQPQHF
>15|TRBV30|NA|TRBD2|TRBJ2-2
TGTGCCTGGAGTGTACGATCGGGGGGCACCGGGGAGCTGTTTTTT
CAWSVRSGGTGELFF
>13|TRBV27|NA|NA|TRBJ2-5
TGTGCCAGCAGCCCCCTCAGGGGAGAGACCCAGTACTTC
CASSPLRGETQYF
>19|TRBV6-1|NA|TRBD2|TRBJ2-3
TGTGCCAGCAGTGCCCCGGGACTAGCGGGAGGCCTTGCCACAGATACGCAGTATTTT
CASSAPGLAGGLATDTQYF
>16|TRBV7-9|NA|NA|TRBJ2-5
TGTGCCAGCAGCCAGGAGCCCAACAGGGGGGGAGAGACCCAGTACTTC
CASSQEPNRGGETQYF
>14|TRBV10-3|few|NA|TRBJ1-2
TGTGCCATCAGTGAGAGGACAGAAACCTATGGCTACACCTTC
CAISERTETYGYTF
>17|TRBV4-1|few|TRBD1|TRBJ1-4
TGCGCCAGCAGCCAAGTCCTAGGACAGGGGGCTTGGGAAAAACTGTTTTTT
CASSQVLGQGAWEKLFF
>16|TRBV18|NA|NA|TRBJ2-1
TGTGCCAGCTCACCCCTAGCGCCCAGCTCCTACAATGAGCAGTTCTTC
CASSPLAPSSYNEQFF
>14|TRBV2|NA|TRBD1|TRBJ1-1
TGTGCCAGCAGTGAGGACAGGGGATACACTGAAGCTTTCTTT
CASSEDRGYTEAFF
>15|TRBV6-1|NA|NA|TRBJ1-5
TGTGCCAGCAGCTTGCCAGGTTGGGTCAATCAGCCCCAGCATTTT
CASSLPGWVNQPQHF
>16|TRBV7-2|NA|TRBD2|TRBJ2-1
TGTGCCAGCAGCTCCCCCCGGACTAGCGGGAGCTATGAGCAGTTCTTC
CASSSPRTSGSYEQFF
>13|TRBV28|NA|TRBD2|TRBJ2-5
TGTGCCAGCAGGAGCGGGACGGGGGAGACCCAGTACTTC
CASRSGTGETQYF
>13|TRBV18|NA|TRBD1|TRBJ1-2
TGTGCCAGCTCGCCCGGACAGGAGGGGGGCTACACCTTC
CASSPGQEGGYTF
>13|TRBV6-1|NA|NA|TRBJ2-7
TGTGCCAGCAGTGTGGTTTCCGGCGGCGAGCAGTACTTC
CASSVVSGGEQYF
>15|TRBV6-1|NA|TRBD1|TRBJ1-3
TGTGCCAGCAGTGCCCGGGACAGGGGAGAAAACACCATATATTTT
CASSARDRGENTIYF
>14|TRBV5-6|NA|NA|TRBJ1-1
TGTGCCAGCAGCCGTACCTCATCCGGGGGATTGGCTTTCTTT
CASSRTSSGGLAFF
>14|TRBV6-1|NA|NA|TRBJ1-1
TGTGCCAGCAACTCGTATGAGGGACTGCCTGAAGCTTTCTTT
CASNSYEGLPEAFF
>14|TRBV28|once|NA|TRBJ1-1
TGTGCCAGCACTTGGACAGCCATGAACACTGAAGCTTTCTTT
CASTWTAMNTEAFF
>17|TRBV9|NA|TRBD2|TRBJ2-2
TGTGCCAGCAGCGCCCCCGGACTAGTTGGTGTCGCCGGGGAGCTGTTTTTT
CASSAPGLVGVAGELFF
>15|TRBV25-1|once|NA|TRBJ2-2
TGTGCCAGCAGCCAAGGGGCCGGGTTCACCGGGGAGCTGTTTTTT
CASSQGAGFTGELFF
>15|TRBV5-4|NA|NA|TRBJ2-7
TGTGCCAGCAACCTCCAGGGGACGGAGAACTACGAGCAGTACTTC
CASNLQGTENYEQYF
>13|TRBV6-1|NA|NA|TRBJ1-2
TGTGCCAGCAGTGAATCCGGGGGCTATGGCTACACCTTC
CASSESGGYGYTF
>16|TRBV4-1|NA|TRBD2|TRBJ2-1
TGCGCCAGCAGCCAAGTCGTCCGGCGGGAGAACAATGAGCAGTTCTTC
CASSQVVRRENNEQFF
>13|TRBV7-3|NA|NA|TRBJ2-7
TGTGCCAGCAGCCCCCCCGAAACGCGCGAGCAGTACTTC
CASSPPETREQYF
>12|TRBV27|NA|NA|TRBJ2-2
TGTGCCAGCAGTCAAAACACCGGGGAGCTGTTTTTT
CASSQNTGELFF
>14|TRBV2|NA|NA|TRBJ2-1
TGTGCCAGCAGTGAAGCTGTGGACGGGGATGAGCAGTTCTTC
CASSEAVDGDEQFF
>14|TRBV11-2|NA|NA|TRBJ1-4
TGTGCCAGCAGCCCTCCCTCAACTAATGAAAAACTGTTTTTT
CASSPPSTNEKLFF
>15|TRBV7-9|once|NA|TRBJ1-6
TGTGCCAGCAGCAGCCTCGGGACAAGGAATTCACCCCTCCACTTT
CASSSLGTRNSPLHF
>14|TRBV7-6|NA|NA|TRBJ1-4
TGTGCCAGCAGCTTTTGGTCAGGGGATGAAAAACTGTTTTTT
CASSFWSGDEKLFF
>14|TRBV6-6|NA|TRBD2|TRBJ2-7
TGTGCCAGCAGCCCAGACGGGGGGACCTACGAGCAGTACTTC
CASSPDGGTYEQYF
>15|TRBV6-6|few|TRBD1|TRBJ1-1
TGTGCCAGCAGCTACATAACAGGGGGAGCCACTGAAGCTTTCTTT
CASSYITGGATEAFF
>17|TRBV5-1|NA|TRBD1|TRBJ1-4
TGCGCCAGCAGCTTGGACAGGGGCACTCGGACTAATGAAAAACTGTTTTTT
CASSLDRGTRTNEKLFF
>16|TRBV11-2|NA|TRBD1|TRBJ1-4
TGTGCCAGCAGCTTGACGACAGGGCTGATAAATGAAAAACTGTTTTTT
CASSLTTGLINEKLFF
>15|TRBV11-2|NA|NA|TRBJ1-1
TGTGCCAGCAGCTTAGATAGGGGGAGAGGCACTGAAGCTTTCTTT
CASSLDRGRGTEAFF
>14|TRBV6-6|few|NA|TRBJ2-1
TGTGCCAGCAGTTACTCCAGACTAGAAATTGAGCAGTTCTTC
CASSYSRLEIEQFF
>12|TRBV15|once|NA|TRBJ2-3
TGTGCCACCAGAAGACCTCCAGATACGCAGTATTTT
CATRRPPDTQYF
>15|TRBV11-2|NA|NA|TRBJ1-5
TGTGCCAGCTCGCAGCAGGGGACGGGCAATCAGCCCCAGCATTTT
CASSQQGTGNQPQHF
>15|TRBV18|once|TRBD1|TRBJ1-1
TGTGCCAGCTCACCAATGGGCAGGGGGAGCACTGAAGCTTTCTTT
CASSPMGRGSTEAFF
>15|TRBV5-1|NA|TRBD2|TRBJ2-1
TGCGCCAGCAGCCTAAATACTGGACTAGTGAATGAGCAGTTCTTC
CASSLNTGLVNEQFF